The clone carrying this TCR beta chain appeared once. The antigen remains unidentified. A much larger clone sits a single nucleotide away, making a read error possible. One entry per CDR3 protein results from TCRdb running MiXCR on the reads. Of 600,000 to 800,000 distinct CDR3 sequences in the sample, 20% to 25% were seen once. The CDR3 extends over 15 amino acids. Germline V CDR1 and CDR2: SGHTA, FQGTGA. The data were obtained in a study of T cell repertoires in cytomegalovirus infection. Study outcomes and limitations: Cumulative public TCR beta family frequency identified CMV carriers with the relevant HLA.

The chain couples TRBV7-3 to TRBJ2-2; 7 nucleotides align to TRBD1. The sequence was obtained from a human donor in good health (CMV status not recorded). Some clones in this sample may be carry-over from other donors' samples. Sample: CD8+ T cells from PBMCs. CDR3 nucleotide sequence: TGTGCCAGTTTATCGGGACAGCTGAACATCGGGGAGCTGTTTTTT. As protein: CASLSGQLNIGELFF.